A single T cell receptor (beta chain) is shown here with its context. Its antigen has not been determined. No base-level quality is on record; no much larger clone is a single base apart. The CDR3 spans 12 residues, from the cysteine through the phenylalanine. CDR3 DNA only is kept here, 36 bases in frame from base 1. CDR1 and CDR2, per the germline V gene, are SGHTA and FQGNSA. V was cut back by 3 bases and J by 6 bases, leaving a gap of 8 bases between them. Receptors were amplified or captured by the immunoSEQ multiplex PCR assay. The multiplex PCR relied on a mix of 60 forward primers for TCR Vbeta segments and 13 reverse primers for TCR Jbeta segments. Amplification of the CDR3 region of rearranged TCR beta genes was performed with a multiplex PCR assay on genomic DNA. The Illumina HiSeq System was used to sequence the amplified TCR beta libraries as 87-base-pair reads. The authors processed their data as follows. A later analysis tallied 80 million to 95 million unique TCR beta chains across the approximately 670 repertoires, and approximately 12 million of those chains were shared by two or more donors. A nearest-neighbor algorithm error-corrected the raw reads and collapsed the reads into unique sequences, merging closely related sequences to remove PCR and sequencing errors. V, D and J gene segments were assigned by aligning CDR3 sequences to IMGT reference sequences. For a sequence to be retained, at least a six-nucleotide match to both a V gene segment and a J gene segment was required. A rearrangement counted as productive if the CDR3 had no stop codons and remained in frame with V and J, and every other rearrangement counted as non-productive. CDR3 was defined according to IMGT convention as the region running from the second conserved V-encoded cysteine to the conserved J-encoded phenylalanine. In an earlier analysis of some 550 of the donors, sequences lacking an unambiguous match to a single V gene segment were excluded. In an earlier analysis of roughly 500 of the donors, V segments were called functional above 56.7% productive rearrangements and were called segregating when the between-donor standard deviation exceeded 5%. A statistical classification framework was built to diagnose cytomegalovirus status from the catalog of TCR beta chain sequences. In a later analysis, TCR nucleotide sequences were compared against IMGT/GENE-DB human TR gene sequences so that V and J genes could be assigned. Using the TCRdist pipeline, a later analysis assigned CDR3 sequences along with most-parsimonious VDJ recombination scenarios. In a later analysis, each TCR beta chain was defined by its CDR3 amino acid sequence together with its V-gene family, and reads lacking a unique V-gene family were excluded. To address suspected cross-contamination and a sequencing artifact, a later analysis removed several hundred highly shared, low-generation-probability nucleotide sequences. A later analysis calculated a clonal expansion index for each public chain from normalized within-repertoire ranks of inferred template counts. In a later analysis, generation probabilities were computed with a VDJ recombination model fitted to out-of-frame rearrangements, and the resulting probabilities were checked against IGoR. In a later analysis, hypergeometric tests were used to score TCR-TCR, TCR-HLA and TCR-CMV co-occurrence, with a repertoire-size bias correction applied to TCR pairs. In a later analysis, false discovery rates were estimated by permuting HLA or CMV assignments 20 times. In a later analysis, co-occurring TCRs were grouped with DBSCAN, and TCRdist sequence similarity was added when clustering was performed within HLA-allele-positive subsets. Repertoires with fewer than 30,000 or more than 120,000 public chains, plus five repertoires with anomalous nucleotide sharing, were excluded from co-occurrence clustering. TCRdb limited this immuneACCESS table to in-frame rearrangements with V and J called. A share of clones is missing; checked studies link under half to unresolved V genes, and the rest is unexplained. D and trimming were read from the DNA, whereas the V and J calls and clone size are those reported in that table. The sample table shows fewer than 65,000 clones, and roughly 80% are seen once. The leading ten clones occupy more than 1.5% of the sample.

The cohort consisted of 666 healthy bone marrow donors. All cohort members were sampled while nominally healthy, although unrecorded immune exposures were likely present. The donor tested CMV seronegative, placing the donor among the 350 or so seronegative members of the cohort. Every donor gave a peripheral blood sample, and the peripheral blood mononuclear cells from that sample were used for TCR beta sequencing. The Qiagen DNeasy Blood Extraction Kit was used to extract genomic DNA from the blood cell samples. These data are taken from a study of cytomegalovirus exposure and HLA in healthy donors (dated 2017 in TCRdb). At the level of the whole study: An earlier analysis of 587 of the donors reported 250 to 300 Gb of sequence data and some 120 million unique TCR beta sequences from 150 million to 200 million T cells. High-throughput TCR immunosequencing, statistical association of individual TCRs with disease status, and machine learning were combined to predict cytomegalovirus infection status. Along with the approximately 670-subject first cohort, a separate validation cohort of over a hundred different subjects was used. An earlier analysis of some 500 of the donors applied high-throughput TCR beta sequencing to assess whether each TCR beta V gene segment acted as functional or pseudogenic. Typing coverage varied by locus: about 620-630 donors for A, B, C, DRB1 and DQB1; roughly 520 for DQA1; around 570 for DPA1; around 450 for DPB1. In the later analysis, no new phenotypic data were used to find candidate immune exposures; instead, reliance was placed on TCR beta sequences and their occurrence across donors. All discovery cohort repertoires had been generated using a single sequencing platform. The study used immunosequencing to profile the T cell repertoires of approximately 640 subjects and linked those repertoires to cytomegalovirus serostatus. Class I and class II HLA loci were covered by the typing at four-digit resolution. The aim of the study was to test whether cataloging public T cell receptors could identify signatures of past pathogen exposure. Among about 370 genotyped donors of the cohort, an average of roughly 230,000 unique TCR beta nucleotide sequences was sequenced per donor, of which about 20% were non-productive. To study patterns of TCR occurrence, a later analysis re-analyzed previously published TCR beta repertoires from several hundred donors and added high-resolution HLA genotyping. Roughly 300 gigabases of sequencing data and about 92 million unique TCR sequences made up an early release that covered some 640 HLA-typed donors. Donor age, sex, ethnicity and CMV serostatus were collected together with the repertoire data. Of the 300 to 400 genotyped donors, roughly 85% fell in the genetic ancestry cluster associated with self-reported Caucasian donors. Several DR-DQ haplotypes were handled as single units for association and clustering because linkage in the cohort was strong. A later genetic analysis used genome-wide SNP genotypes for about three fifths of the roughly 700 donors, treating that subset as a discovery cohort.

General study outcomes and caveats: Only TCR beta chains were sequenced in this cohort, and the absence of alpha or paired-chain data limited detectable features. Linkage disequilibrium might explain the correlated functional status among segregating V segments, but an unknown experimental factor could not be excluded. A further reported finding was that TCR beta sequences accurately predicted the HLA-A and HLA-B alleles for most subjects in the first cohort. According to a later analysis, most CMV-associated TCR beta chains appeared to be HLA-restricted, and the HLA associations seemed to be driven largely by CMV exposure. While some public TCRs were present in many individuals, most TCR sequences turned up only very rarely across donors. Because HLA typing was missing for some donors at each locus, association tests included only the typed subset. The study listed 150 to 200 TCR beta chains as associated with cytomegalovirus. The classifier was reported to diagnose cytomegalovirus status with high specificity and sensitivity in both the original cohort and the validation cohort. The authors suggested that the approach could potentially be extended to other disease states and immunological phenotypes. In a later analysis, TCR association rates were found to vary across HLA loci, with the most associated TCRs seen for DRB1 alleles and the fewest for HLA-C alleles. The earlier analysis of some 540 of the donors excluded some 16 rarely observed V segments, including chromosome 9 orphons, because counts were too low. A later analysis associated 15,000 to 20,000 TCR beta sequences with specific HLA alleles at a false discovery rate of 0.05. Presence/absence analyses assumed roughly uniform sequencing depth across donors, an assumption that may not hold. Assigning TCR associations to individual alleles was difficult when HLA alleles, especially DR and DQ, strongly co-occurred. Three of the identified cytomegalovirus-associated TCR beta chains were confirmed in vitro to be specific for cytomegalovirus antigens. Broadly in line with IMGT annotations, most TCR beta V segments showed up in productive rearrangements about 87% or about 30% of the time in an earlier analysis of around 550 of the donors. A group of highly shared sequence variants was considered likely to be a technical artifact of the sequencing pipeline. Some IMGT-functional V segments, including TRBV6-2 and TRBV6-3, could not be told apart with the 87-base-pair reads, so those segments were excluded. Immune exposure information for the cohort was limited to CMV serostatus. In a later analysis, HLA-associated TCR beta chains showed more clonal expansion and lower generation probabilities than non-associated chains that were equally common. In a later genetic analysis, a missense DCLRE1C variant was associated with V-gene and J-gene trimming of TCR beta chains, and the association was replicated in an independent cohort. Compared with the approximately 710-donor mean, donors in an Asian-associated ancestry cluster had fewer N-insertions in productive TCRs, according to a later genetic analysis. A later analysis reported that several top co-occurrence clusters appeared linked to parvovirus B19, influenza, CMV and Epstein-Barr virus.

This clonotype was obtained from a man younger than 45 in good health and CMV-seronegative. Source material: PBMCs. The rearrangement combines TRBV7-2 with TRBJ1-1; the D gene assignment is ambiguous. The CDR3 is CASSLGLSEAFF. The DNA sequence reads TGTGCCAGCAGCTTGGGCCTTTCTGAAGCTTTCTTT.